This T cell receptor (beta chain) was observed in a study of CD8+CD57+ T cells in acquired aplastic anemia. Study observations and caveats: Patient and control CD8+ Simpson's diversity was not significantly different.

Only patients with CD8+CD57+ cell expansion on flow cytometry were chosen for sequencing. Severe acquired aplastic anemia was present in every patient. This clonotype occurred a few times. Antigen unknown. TCR beta VDJ and CDR3 were profiled, and genomic DNA was the template. MiXCR, applied by TCRdb to the reads, yields one record per CDR3 protein. The data contain 450,000 to 550,000 distinct CDR3 sequences, around 33% of them seen just once; the ten biggest clones take up less than 0.85%. Between the trimmed V and J ends, which lost 3 bases and 4 bases, there was a span of 16 bases. The CDR3 sequence is 16 residues long.

The clonotype comes from a human donor with aplastic anemia. V and J are TRBV12-3 or TRBV12-4 and TRBJ1-3; no definite D call. The sequencing input was sorted CD4+, CD8+, or CD8+CD57+ T cells (not recorded which) from PBMCs. As DNA, the CDR3 is TGTGCCAGCAGTTTGGAGGGAACAAGTCGCGGAAACACCATATATTTT. It is translated as CASSLEGTSRGNTIYF.